These 10 T cell receptor beta chains came from one sample sequenced in a study of T cell repertoires in cytomegalovirus infection. One entry per CDR3 protein, called by TCRdb with MiXCR from the reads. The data contain under 850,000 distinct CDR3 sequences, around 35% of them singletons. Antigens for these TCRs are unknown. Sequenced material: cultured PBMCs, taken from culture after CMV antigen stimulation. All receptors derive from a human donor in good health (CMV status not recorded). Some clones in this sample may be carry-over from other donors' samples.

This clonotype was counted a few times. The gene calls are TRBV27 and TRBJ2-3, with 12 bases matching TRBD2. Germline CDR1 and CDR2: MNHEY and SMNVEV (reference sequence). Germline trimming cut 8 bases from V and 6 bases from J; bases unmatched to any gene: 9. The CDR3 runs to 15 residues. CDR3 in DNA: TGTGCCAGCCGAGGTCTAGCGGGGGGGCAGGATACGCAGTATTTT. This sequence encodes CASRGLAGGQDTQYF.

The chain has TRBV28 and TRBJ1-5; D may be TRBD1 (5 bases). Germline V lookup: CDR1 MDHEN, CDR2 SYDVKM. There are 14 residues in the CDR3. Trimming took 3 bases from V and 6 from J, leaving 12 bases between them. The CDR3 DNA reads as TGTGCCAGCAGTTTGGGGGGGGTTAGTCAGCCCCAGCATTTT. Residues: CASSLGGVSQPQHF.

The V gene is TRBV20-1, the J gene TRBJ2-7, with D unclear. Germline V gives CDR1 DFQATT, CDR2 SNEGSKA (reference sequence). Trimming pared 1 base from V and 2 bases from J, leaving 6 bases between. This CDR3 comprises 12 residues. The CDR3 spells CSARGPTYEQYF. The CDR3 DNA reads as TGCAGTGCTAGAGGCCCTACCTACGAGCAGTACTTC.

The gene calls are TRBV7-2 and TRBJ2-3; D is perhaps TRBD2 (7 bases). CDR1 is SGHTA, CDR2 FQGNSA, per germline. V shed 2 bases and J shed 5 bases, with 23 bases lying between them. This CDR3 contains 18 residues. The DNA for the CDR3 is TGTGCCAGCAGCTTATATAGGGTGTGGGGGGGCCGTGGAGATACGCAGTATTTT. Protein product: CASSLYRVWGGRGDTQYF.

The CDR3: CASSPDSSGRFEQFF. The CDR3 nucleotides are TGTGCCAGCAGCCCGGACTCTAGCGGGAGATTTGAGCAGTTCTTC. This rearrangement joins TRBV7-2 to TRBJ2-1; 10 bases agree with TRBD2. V lost 5 bases and J lost 9; bases outside the gene matches: 10. This CDR3 contains 15 residues. Germline V CDR1 and CDR2: SGHTA, FQGNSA.

This clonotype was seen a handful of times. This chain uses TRBV7-2 with TRBJ2-3, with TRBD1 matching over 8 bases. Germline CDR1 reads SGHTA; CDR2 reads FQGNSA. The CDR3 sequence is 14 residues long. J gave up 5 bases and V 6 bases, and 7 bases lay outside the gene matches. CDR3 sequence (DNA): TGTGCCAGCAGTCAGGGGGCGGGGTTAGATACGCAGTATTTT. Encoded protein: CASSQGAGLDTQYF. The full variable domain, with the rest looked up from reference TRBV7-2 and TRBJ2-3, is GAGVSQSPSNKVTEKGKDVELRCDPISGHTALYWYRQSLGQGLEFLIYFQGNSAPDKSGLPSDRFSAERTGGSVSTLTIQRTQQEDSAVYLCASSQGAGLDTQYFGPGTRLTVL.

This clonotype was seen ten or more times. The chain combines TRBV7-2 with TRBJ2-5, with D unresolved. This CDR3 has 11 residues. CDR1 is SGHTA and CDR2 is FQGNSA in the germline V gene. V was trimmed by 6 bases and J by 5 bases, leaving 7 bases between them. DNA of the CDR3: TGTGCCAGCAGGCTGAGGGAGACCCAGTACTTC. Translating gives CASRLRETQYF.

The chain has TRBV28 and TRBJ1-4; D perhaps matches TRBD1 (5 bases). Per the germline V gene, CDR1 is MDHEN and CDR2 is SYDVKM. The CDR3 covers 14 residues. Trimming removed 4 bases from V and 8 bases from J, with 14 bases in between. In DNA, the CDR3 is TGTGCCAGCAGTTCGGCAGGGTTGTTGGAAAAACTGTTTTTT. Translated: CASSSAGLLEKLFF. The full variable domain, completed using reference TRBV28 and TRBJ1-4, is DVKVTQSSRYLVKRTGEKVFLECVQDMDHENMFWYRQDPGLGLRLIYFSYDVKMKEKGDIPEGYSVSREKKERFSLILESASTNQTSMYLCASSSAGLLEKLFFGSGTQLSVL.

V usage is TRBV28 and J usage is TRBJ1-1, with D uncertain. This CDR3 has 13 amino acids. Looked up from germline, CDR1 is MDHEN and CDR2 is SYDVKM. Trimming pared 6 bases from V and 3 bases from J, leaving 11 bases between. CDR3 residues: CASRKLLDTEAFF. Written as DNA, the CDR3 is TGTGCCAGCAGAAAGCTCCTTGACACTGAAGCTTTCTTT.

This clonotype came up many times. The chain has TRBV7-2 and TRBJ1-1; 8 bases agree with TRBD1. The germline V gene has CDR1 SGHTA and CDR2 FQGNSA. The CDR3 extends over 12 amino acids. Losses at the gene ends were 3 bases for V and 8 bases for J; bases not matched to a gene: 2. CDR3 DNA sequence: TGTGCCAGCAGCTTTCAGGGGGCGGAAGCTTTCTTT. The encoded protein is CASSFQGAEAFF.